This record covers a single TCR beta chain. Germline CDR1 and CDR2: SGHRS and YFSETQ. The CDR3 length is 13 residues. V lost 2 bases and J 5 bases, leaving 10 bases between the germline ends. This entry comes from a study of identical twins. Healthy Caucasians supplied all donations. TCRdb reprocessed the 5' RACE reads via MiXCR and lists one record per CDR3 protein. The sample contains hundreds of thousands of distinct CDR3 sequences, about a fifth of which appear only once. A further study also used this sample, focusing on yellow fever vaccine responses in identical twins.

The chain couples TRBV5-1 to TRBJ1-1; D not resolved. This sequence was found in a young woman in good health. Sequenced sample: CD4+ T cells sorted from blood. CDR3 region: CASSFVVDTEAFF. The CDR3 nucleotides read TGCGCCAGCAGCTTCGTCGTTGATACTGAAGCTTTCTTT. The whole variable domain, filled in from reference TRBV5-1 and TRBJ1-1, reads KAGVTQTPRYLIKTRGQQVTLSCSPISGHRSVSWYQQTPGQGLQFLFEYFSETQRNKGNFPGRFSGRQFSNSRSEMNVSTLELGDSALYLCASSFVVDTEAFFGQGTRLTVV.